This T cell receptor beta chain emerged from a study of blood T cell repertoires in COVID-19. Whole-study context: T cells, B-cell-depleted T cells, or PBMCs provided the cDNA or gDNA that served as material.

Losses at the gene ends were 3 bases for V and 7 bases for J; bases not matched to a gene: 6. CDR1 and CDR2 (germline): SGHRS, YFSETQ. This CDR3 comprises 15 residues. This clone came up a few times. Recruited during active infection, patients (from Seattle) were subsequently followed longitudinally. Source study methods: Estimates of nucleated cell counts were drawn from the amplification of reference gene primers. Here immunoSEQ multiplex PCR was the method, and the copy in TCRdb shows in-frame clones only, minus some. The V and J calls and clone size come from that table; D and trimming were worked out from the DNA. The sample records 150,000 or so clones, 80% to 90% being singletons.

This chain links TRBV5-1 with TRBJ2-1, with 11 positions matching TRBD2. Sequenced: peripheral blood. This receptor was obtained from a man aged 18 to 29 with COVID-19, enrolled during active disease. The CDR3 sequence is CASSSISGRANEQFF. In DNA, the CDR3 is TGCGCCAGCAGCTCGATTAGCGGGAGGGCAAATGAGCAGTTCTTC.